This T cell receptor beta chain comes out of a study of CD4+ T cells in melanoma. General study results and limits: A reported correlation linked neoantigen-specific CD4+ T cells to CD8+, macrophage and B cell function.

TCRdb's copy holds only in-frame clones and misses some; the assay was immunoSEQ multiplex PCR. The sample has about 140,000 clones, roughly 91% seen once. With respect to this clone: Antigen: not known.

Trimming cost V 2 bases and J 4 bases, with 9 bases left between them. This CDR3 comprises 14 residues. The germline V gene encodes CDR1 PRHDT and CDR2 FYEKMQ (reference sequence). This sequence joins TRBV13 and TRBJ1-5; D uncertain. The receptor comes from a human donor with melanoma. CDR3 sequence: CASSLRAVNQPQHF. CDR3 bases: TGTGCCAGCAGCTTAAGGGCTGTAAATCAGCCCCAGCATTTT.